One T cell receptor (beta chain) is described in this entry. The antigen is not known. TCRdb keeps only in-frame clones here, not all; method: immunoSEQ multiplex PCR. In the table there are tens of thousands of clones, about 94% of which are singletons. V was clipped by 2 bases and J by 4 bases, with 8 bases between them. Germline values: CDR1 GTSNPN, CDR2 SVGIG (reference sequence). CDR3 length: 13 amino acids. The data were obtained in a study of cytomegalovirus exposure and HLA in healthy donors. Study background: The 120 or so validation repertoires were reported in a later analysis to have been generated on the same platform as the approximately 700 first-cohort repertoires. Study-level findings and limits: Specific recognition of CMV antigens was confirmed in vitro for a few chains (all CMV-associated). Among TCR beta chains, those listed as cytomegalovirus-associated numbered around 160. Most TCR sequences were uncommon, yet certain public TCRs appeared in many donors.

The TCR originated in a woman aged 25-40 years in good health and CMV-seropositive. Sample: PBMCs. The chain employs TRBV30 and TRBJ1-4, with D hard to call. The chain's CDR3 is CAWSPLLNEKLFF. Written as DNA, the CDR3 is TGTGCCTGGAGTCCTCTTCTTAATGAAAAACTGTTTTTT. The variable domain in full, completed from reference TRBV30 and TRBJ1-4, reads SQTIHQWPATLVQPVGSPLSLECTVEGTSNPNLYWYRQAAGRGLQLLFYSVGIGQISSEVPQNLSASRPQDRQFILSSKKLLLSDSGFYLCAWSPLLNEKLFFGSGTQLSVL.